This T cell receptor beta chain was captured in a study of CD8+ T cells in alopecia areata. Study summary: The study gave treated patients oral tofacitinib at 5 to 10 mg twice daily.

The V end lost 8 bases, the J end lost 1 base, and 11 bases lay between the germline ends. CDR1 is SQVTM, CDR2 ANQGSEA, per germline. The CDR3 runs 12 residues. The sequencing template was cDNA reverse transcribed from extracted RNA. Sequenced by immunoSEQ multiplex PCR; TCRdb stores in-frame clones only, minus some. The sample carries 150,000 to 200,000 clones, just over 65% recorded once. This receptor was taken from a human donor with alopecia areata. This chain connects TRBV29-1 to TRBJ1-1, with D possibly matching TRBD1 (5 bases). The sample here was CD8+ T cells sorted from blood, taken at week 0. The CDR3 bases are TGCAGCTGCGACGGGGGGAACACTGAAGCTTTCTTT. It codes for CSCDGGNTEAFF.